Sequencing of this T cell receptor (beta chain) was carried out in a study of T cells after posttransplantation cyclophosphamide. Germline assignment: CDR1 SGDLS and CDR2 YYNGEE. Trimming removed 3 bases at V and 4 bases at J, with 13 bases between. The CDR3 length is 15 residues. Overall study results and limits: Tissue-infiltrating T cells from skin or gut overlapped little with blood T cells. Later post-transplant blood repertoires were often dominated by donor CD8+ memory clones. TRB clonality was highly associated with recipient CMV seropositivity and reactivation.

TCRdb keeps only in-frame clones here, not all; method: immunoSEQ multiplex PCR. The profile shows around 1,600 clones, approximately 82% of them singletons. About this clone: Antigen unknown.

Sequenced input: CD8+ T cells sorted from bone marrow. The receptor comes from a woman in her fifties or sixties in good health and a related stem cell transplant donor. This chain uses TRBV9 with TRBJ2-2; D is perhaps TRBD2 (5 bases). For the CDR3, the DNA is TGTGCCAGCAGCGGTTCGAAGCGGCGCACCGGGGAGCTGTTTTTT. Translation gives CASSGSKRRTGELFF. The full variable domain, completed using reference TRBV9 and TRBJ2-2, is DSGVTQTPKHLITATGQRVTLRCSPRSGDLSVYWYQQSLDQGLQFLIQYYNGEERAKGNILERFSAQQFPDLHSELNLSSLELGDSALYFCASSGSKRRTGELFFGEGSRLTVL.